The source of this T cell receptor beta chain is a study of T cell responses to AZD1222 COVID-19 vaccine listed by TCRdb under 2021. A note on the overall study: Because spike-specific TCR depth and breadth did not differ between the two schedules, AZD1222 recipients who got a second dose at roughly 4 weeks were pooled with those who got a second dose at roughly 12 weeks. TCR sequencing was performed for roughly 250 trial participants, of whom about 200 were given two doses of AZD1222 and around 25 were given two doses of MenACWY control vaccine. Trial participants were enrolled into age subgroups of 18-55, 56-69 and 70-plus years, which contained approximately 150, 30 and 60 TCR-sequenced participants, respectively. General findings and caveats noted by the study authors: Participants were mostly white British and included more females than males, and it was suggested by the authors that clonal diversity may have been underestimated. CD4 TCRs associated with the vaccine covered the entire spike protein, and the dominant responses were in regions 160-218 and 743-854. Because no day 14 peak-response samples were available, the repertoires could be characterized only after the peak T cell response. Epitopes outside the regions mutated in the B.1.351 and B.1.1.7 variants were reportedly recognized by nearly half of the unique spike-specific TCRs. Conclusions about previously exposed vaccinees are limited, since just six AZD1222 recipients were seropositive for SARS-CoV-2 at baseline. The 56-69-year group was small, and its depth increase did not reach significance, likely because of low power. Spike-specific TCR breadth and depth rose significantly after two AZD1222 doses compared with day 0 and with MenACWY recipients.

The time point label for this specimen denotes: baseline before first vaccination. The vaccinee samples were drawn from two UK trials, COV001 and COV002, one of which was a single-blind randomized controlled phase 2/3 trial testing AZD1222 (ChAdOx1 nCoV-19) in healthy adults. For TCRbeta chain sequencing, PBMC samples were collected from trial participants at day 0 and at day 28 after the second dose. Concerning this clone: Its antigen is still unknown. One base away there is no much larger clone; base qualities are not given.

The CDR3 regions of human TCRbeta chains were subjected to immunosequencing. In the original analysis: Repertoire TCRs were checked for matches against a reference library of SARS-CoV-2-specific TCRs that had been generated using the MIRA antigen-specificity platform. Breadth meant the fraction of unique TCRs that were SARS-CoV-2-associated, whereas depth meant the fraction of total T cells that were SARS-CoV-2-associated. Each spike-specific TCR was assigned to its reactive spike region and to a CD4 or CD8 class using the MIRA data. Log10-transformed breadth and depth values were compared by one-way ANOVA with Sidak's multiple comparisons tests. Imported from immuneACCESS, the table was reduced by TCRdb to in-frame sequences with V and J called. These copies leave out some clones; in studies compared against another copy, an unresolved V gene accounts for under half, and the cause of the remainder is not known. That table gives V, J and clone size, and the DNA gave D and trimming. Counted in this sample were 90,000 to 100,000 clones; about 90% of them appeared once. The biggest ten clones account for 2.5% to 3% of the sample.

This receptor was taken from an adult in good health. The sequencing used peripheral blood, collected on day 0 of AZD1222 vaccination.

The nucleotides read TGTGCCAGCAGCCCCAGCGGGACTAGCTTCAATGAGCAGTTCTTC. This sequence encodes CASSPSGTSFNEQFF. The chain joins TRBV11-3 to TRBJ2-1, with 9 bases in between that match TRBD2. Per the germline V gene, SGHNT is the CDR1 and YENEEA is the CDR2. V trim: 5 bases; J trim: 6 bases; unmatched bases: 8. The CDR3 holds 15 amino acids from the cysteine to the phenylalanine. Only the CDR3 region is kept as DNA, spanning 45 bases read in frame from base 1.